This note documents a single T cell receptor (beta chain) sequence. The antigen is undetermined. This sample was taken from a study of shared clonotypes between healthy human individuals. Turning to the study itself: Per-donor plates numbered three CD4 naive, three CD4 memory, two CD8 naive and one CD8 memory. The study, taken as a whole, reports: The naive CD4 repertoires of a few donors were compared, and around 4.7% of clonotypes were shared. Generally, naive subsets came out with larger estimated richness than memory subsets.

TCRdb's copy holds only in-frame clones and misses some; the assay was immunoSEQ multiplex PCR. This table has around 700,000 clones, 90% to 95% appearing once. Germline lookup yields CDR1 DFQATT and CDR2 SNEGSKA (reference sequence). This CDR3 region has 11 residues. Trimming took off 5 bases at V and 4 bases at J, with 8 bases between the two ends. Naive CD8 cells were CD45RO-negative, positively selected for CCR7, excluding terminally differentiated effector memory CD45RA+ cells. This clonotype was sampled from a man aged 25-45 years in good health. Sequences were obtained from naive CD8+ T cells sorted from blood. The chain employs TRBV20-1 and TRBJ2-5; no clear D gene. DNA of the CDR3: TGCAGTGCTTGGGATCGAGAGACCCAGTACTTC. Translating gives CSAWDRETQYF.